Listed below are T cell receptor beta chains from one sample, sequenced in a study of blood T cell repertoires in COVID-19. TCRdb keeps only in-frame clones here, not all; method: immunoSEQ multiplex PCR. The sample holds fewer than 30,000 clones, about 85% seen once. The sample consisted of peripheral blood. The receptors stem from a human donor in a cohort sampled during active COVID-19. The CDR3 runs from the conserved cysteine through the conserved F or W. D genes are given only for firm matches. The size field is filled for only some rows; it gives once, few, many or a size class.

V	J	size	D	CDR3	DNA
TRBV6-2/TRBV6-3	TRBJ1-2	NA	TRBD1	CASSFTLRDSANYGYTF	TGTGCCAGCAGTTTCACCCTCCGGGACAGCGCAAACTATGGCTACACCTTC
TRBV10-3	TRBJ1-3	NA	NA	CAISALFSGNTIYF	TGTGCCATCAGTGCCCTCTTCTCTGGAAACACCATATATTTT
TRBV5-6	TRBJ2-1	NA	TRBD2	CASSGWTSGEDEQFF	TGTGCCAGCAGCGGATGGACTAGCGGGGAGGATGAGCAGTTCTTC
TRBV28	TRBJ1-3	NA	TRBD1	CASSLFRAGGTGNTIYF	TGTGCCAGCAGTTTATTTCGTGCAGGGGGCACTGGAAACACCATATATTTT
TRBV13	TRBJ2-3	NA	TRBD2	CASSHGAGGRPSTDTQYF	TGTGCCAGCAGCCACGGGGCGGGGGGACGGCCTAGCACAGATACGCAGTATTTT
TRBV6-5	TRBJ1-5	NA	NA	CASSYGAGINQPQHF	TGTGCCAGCAGTTACGGCGCAGGGATTAATCAGCCCCAGCATTTT
TRBV4-1	TRBJ2-1	NA	NA	CASSQDSLRGYNEQFF	TGCGCCAGCAGCCAAGATAGCCTGAGGGGGTACAATGAGCAGTTCTTC
TRBV2	TRBJ2-3	once	NA	CASTARLLLDTQYF	TGTGCCAGCACTGCGAGGCTCCTCCTGGATACGCAGTATTTT
TRBV3-1/TRBV3-2	TRBJ2-7	NA	TRBD1	CASSLGQENEQYF	TGTGCCAGCAGCCTGGGACAGGAGAACGAGCAGTACTTC
TRBV15	TRBJ1-2	once	TRBD1	CATSREPGTGAPYGYTF	TGTGCCACCAGCAGAGAGCCCGGGACAGGGGCTCCCTATGGCTACACCTTC
TRBV5-1	TRBJ1-1	NA	TRBD1	CASSRTGGEAFF	TGCGCCAGCAGCCGGACAGGGGGCGAGGCTTTCTTT
TRBV29-1	TRBJ2-7	NA	TRBD1	CSVGQGARYEQYF	TGCAGCGTTGGACAGGGGGCGCGTTACGAGCAGTACTTC
TRBV4-2	TRBJ2-5	few	TRBD2	CASRPSGYSGTQYF	TGTGCCAGCAGACCTAGCGGCTACAGCGGGACCCAGTACTTC
TRBV4-2	TRBJ2-5	NA	NA	CASNPSPSSETQYF	TGTGCCAGCAACCCCTCCCCATCGAGCGAGACCCAGTACTTC
TRBV29-1	TRBJ2-7	NA	NA	CSVEDPTGAYEQYF	TGCAGCGTTGAAGATCCGACAGGAGCCTACGAGCAGTACTTC
TRBV18	TRBJ2-3	NA	TRBD2	CASSPGLASITDTQYF	TGTGCCAGCTCACCTGGACTAGCGTCTATCACAGATACGCAGTATTTT
TRBV5-6	TRBJ1-1	NA	NA	CASSLGEGNTEAFF	TGTGCCAGCAGCTTGGGTGAGGGTAACACTGAAGCTTTCTTT
TRBV28	TRBJ2-7	NA	TRBD1	CASSFYRGSSYEQYF	TGTGCCAGCAGTTTCTACAGGGGGAGCTCCTACGAGCAGTACTTC
TRBV6-2/TRBV6-3	TRBJ1-1	NA	NA	CASSYREGMNTEAFF	TGTGCCAGCAGTTACAGGGAGGGAATGAACACTGAAGCTTTCTTT
TRBV12-3/TRBV12-4	TRBJ2-5	NA	NA	CASRSQETQYF	TGTGCCAGCAGATCTCAAGAGACCCAGTACTTC
TRBV6-2/TRBV6-3	TRBJ2-3	NA	NA	CASSYVTYTQYF	TGTGCCAGCAGTTACGTCACTTATACGCAGTATTTT
TRBV29-1	TRBJ2-7	NA	TRBD1	CSVVGTARSSYEQYF	TGCAGCGTGGTGGGGACAGCGAGGAGCTCCTACGAGCAGTACTTC
TRBV4-3	TRBJ1-2	NA	NA	CASSPYTGANYGYTF	TGCGCCAGCAGCCCCTACACGGGAGCTAACTATGGCTACACCTTC
TRBV11-3	TRBJ2-7	NA	TRBD1	CASSLPRDSSYEQYF	TGTGCCAGCAGTCTTCCCAGGGACAGCTCCTACGAGCAGTACTTC
TRBV19	TRBJ2-3	NA	NA	CATQPPYGLSTDTQYF	TGTGCCACTCAACCCCCTTACGGGTTAAGCACAGATACGCAGTATTTT
TRBV10-3	TRBJ1-1	NA	NA	CAISEGGIGSTEAFF	TGTGCCATCAGTGAAGGCGGGATCGGGAGCACTGAAGCTTTCTTT
TRBV7-2	TRBJ2-3	NA	TRBD2	CASSLWAGGQLVDTQYF	TGTGCCAGCAGCTTATGGGCGGGGGGGCAATTGGTAGATACGCAGTATTTT
TRBV3-1/TRBV3-2	TRBJ2-2	NA	TRBD1	CASSHSGTGGFTGELFF	TGTGCCAGCAGCCATTCCGGGACAGGGGGCTTCACCGGGGAGCTGTTTTTT
TRBV2	TRBJ2-2	NA	NA	CASSEGANTGELFF	TGTGCCAGCAGTGAGGGCGCGAACACCGGGGAGCTGTTTTTT
TRBV28	TRBJ1-2	few	NA	CATNRVYGYTF	TGTGCCACCAACCGGGTCTATGGCTACACCTTC
TRBV5-1	TRBJ2-7	once	NA	CASSWTAGAYEQYF	TGCGCCAGCAGCTGGACTGCGGGTGCCTACGAGCAGTACTTC
TRBV6-6	TRBJ1-5	NA	TRBD1	CASSRTGGSYSNQPQHF	TGTGCCAGCAGTCGGACAGGGGGCTCTTATAGCAATCAGCCCCAGCATTTT
TRBV7-9	TRBJ1-2	NA	TRBD1	CASSATGTGGAYTF	TGTGCCAGCAGCGCCACCGGGACAGGGGGCGCCTACACCTTC
TRBV6-5	TRBJ1-2	NA	NA	CASRTTDADGYTF	TGTGCCAGCAGGACGACAGATGCGGATGGCTACACCTTC
TRBV19	TRBJ1-1	few	NA	CASKETDNTEAFF	TGTGCCAGTAAGGAGACGGATAACACTGAAGCTTTCTTT
TRBV7-6	TRBJ2-3	NA	NA	CASSFSSSVVGDTQYF	TGTGCCAGCAGCTTCTCTTCTTCCGTGGTCGGAGATACGCAGTATTTT
TRBV6-5	TRBJ2-7	NA	NA	CASGPAGTKGGEQYF	TGTGCCAGCGGGCCGGCAGGGACCAAGGGGGGGGAGCAGTACTTC
TRBV6-5	TRBJ2-7	NA	NA	CATIHGGHYEQYF	TGTGCCACCATCCACGGGGGGCACTACGAGCAGTACTTC
TRBV5-1	TRBJ1-5	NA	NA	CASSSRTDPNNQPQHF	TGCGCCAGCAGCTCCCGGACAGACCCTAACAATCAGCCCCAGCATTTT
TRBV7-2	TRBJ1-1	NA	NA	CASSLVLANTEAFF	TGTGCCAGCAGCTTAGTACTTGCGAACACTGAAGCTTTCTTT
TRBV10-3	TRBJ1-1	NA	TRBD1	CAIGDRRNTEAFF	TGTGCCATTGGGGACAGGAGGAACACTGAAGCTTTCTTT
TRBV29-1	TRBJ2-5	NA	NA	CSVDSQETQYF	TGCAGCGTTGACTCCCAAGAGACCCAGTACTTC
TRBV6-5	TRBJ2-1	once	NA	CASSYAVTGLKFF	TGTGCCAGCAGTTACGCCGTTACAGGGTTGAAGTTCTTC
TRBV19	TRBJ1-4	NA	TRBD1	CASSGDRELFF	TGTGCCAGTAGTGGGGACAGGGAATTGTTTTTT
TRBV5-4	TRBJ1-2	NA	TRBD1	CATLSGTDTYGYTF	TGTGCCACCCTCTCCGGGACAGATACTTATGGCTACACCTTC
TRBV4-3	TRBJ2-1	NA	NA	CASSHRDTSYNEQFF	TGCGCCAGCAGCCACCGGGACACCTCCTACAATGAGCAGTTCTTC
TRBV5-3	TRBJ1-2	NA	NA	CARSKSGYTF	TGTGCCAGAAGCAAGAGTGGCTACACCTTC
TRBV27	TRBJ2-7	NA	TRBD2	CASSFGGGNEQYF	TGTGCCAGCAGTTTTGGGGGGGGAAACGAGCAGTACTTC
TRBV27	TRBJ2-3	NA	NA	CASSIQITDTQYF	TGTGCCAGCAGTATACAGATCACAGATACGCAGTATTTT
TRBV18	TRBJ2-2	NA	TRBD2	CASSTRTSLNLGELFF	TGTGCCAGCTCAACGCGGACTAGCTTGAACCTCGGGGAGCTGTTTTTT